A selection of T cell receptor beta chains follows, all from one sample in a study of T cell repertoires in cytomegalovirus infection. TCRdb ran MiXCR on the reads and lists one entry per CDR3 protein. Of about 100,000 distinct CDR3 sequences in the sample, about a quarter are singletons; the top ten hold about two fifths. What was sequenced was CD8+ T cells from PBMCs. The source is a human donor in good health (CMV status not recorded). Some clones in this sample may be carry-over from other donors' samples. CDR3s include the opening cysteine and the closing phenylalanine or tryptophan. Fields, in order: J gene, V gene, clone size, CDR3 length, D gene, CDR3 protein, CDR3 DNA. D genes are given only for firm matches. The size field is filled for only some rows; it gives once, few, many or a size class.

>TRBJ1-1|TRBV27|.|14|.
CASSLSGGITEAFF
TGTGCCAGCAGTTTATCGGGGGGAATCACTGAAGCTTTCTTT
>TRBJ1-2|TRBV29-1|few|10|TRBD1
CSVQGSSYTF
TGCAGCGTACAGGGGTCCTCCTACACCTTC
>TRBJ1-1|TRBV7-2|.|14|.
CASSSPGRNTEAFF
TGTGCCAGCAGCTCCCCCGGGCGCAACACTGAAGCTTTCTTT
>TRBJ1-3|TRBV6-6|.|17|.
CASRTVQSIGSGNTIYF
TGTGCCAGCCGCACGGTCCAGTCGATTGGATCTGGAAACACCATATATTTT
>TRBJ2-7|TRBV10-3|.|13|TRBD1
CAISPGTDYEQYF
TGTGCCATCAGCCCCGGGACAGACTACGAGCAGTACTTC
>TRBJ1-6|TRBV7-9|.|15|.
CASSLRDMDNSPLHF
TGTGCCAGCAGCTTAAGGGACATGGATAATTCACCCCTCCACTTT
>TRBJ2-3|TRBV7-2|many|15|TRBD2
CASSYSREGWDTQYF
TGTGCCAGCAGCTACTCACGGGAGGGTTGGGATACGCAGTATTTT
>TRBJ2-3|TRBV10-3|.|15|.
CAISESFADTDTQYF
TGTGCCATCAGTGAGTCGTTTGCGGACACAGATACGCAGTATTTT
>TRBJ2-5|TRBV9|few|15|.
CASSPSGRRQETQYF
TGTGCCAGCAGCCCCTCGGGACGGAGACAAGAGACCCAGTACTTC
>TRBJ1-2|TRBV19|many|16|TRBD1
CASSIDRDRGAYGYTF
TGTGCCAGTAGTATAGATCGGGACAGGGGGGCCTATGGCTACACCTTC
>TRBJ2-7|TRBV7-2|many|11|.
CASSLGNEQYF
TGTGCCAGCAGCTTAGGGAACGAGCAGTACTTC
>TRBJ2-6|TRBV7-4|.|18|.
CASSHRPGESSGANVLTF
TGTGCCAGCAGCCACCGGCCAGGCGAAAGCTCTGGGGCCAACGTCCTGACTTTC